Each of the 16 T cell receptor beta chains below was sequenced from the same sample in a study of OX40 agonist ivuxolimab in advanced cancers. The table came from immunoSEQ multiplex PCR; TCRdb's copy has only in-frame clones and leaves some out. This table holds 14,000 or so clones, roughly 71% found once. Sequenced material: CD4+ or CD8+ T cells sorted from blood, taken in a trial of the OX40 agonist ivuxolimab. These receptors originate from an adult with an advanced solid tumor such as melanoma, head and neck, liver or kidney cancer.

The chain recombines TRBV6-1 with TRBJ2-7; D not resolved. Between the trimmed V and J ends, which lost 0 bases and 4 bases, there was a span of 10 bases. This CDR3 is built from 14 residues. Germline CDR1 MNHNS, CDR2 SASEGT. This CDR3 is CASSEAFGRYEQYF. CDR3 DNA: TGTGCCAGCAGTGAAGCTTTCGGACGGTACGAGCAGTACTTC.

This rearrangement joins TRBV27 to TRBJ2-7; 11 bases align to TRBD2. The CDR3 extends over 15 amino acids. The V gene's germline CDR1 is MNHEY and CDR2 SMNVEV (reference sequence). V lost 8 bases to trimming and J lost 5 bases; unmatched junction nucleotides: 11. CDR3 in amino acids: CASQPLAGVNHEQYF. The CDR3 DNA reads as TGTGCCAGCCAACCACTAGCGGGAGTTAACCACGAGCAGTACTTC.

This rearrangement joins TRBV2 to TRBJ1-2; the D is unclear. This CDR3 contains 13 residues. Looked up from germline, CDR1 is SNHLY and CDR2 is FYNNEI. V lost 5 bases, J lost 4 bases, and 11 bases lay in between. The DNA of the CDR3 is TGTGCCAGCAGTTTACAAGGCGGCTATGGCTACACCTTC. It encodes CASSLQGGYGYTF.

V usage is TRBV4-3 and J usage is TRBJ1-1; D is unclear. From germline, CDR1 is LGHNA and CDR2 YSLEER. The V and J ends lost 0 bases and 3 bases respectively, with 17 bases between them. The CDR3 sequence is 17 residues long. Here the CDR3 DNA reads TGCGCCAGCAGCCAAGATCTTGTGCGTAATTTGGACACTGAAGCTTTCTTT. It encodes CASSQDLVRNLDTEAFF.

This chain uses TRBV28 with TRBJ1-2; TRBD1 matches 8 bases. Germline V lookup: CDR1 MDHEN, CDR2 SYDVKM. The V gene end was trimmed by 3 bases and the J gene end by 0 bases; junction bases not matched to a gene: 6. The CDR3 covers 16 residues. The DNA of the CDR3 is TGTGCCAGCAGTTTGGGGGCAGGGGGCACTAACTATGGCTACACCTTC. Translation: CASSLGAGGTNYGYTF.

The chain carries TRBV9 and TRBJ2-7, with 10 bases lining up with TRBD1. The CDR3 has 13 residues. CDR1 is SGDLS, CDR2 YYNGEE, per germline. Germline trimming cut 4 bases from V and 5 bases from J; bases unmatched to any gene: 3. The chain's CDR3 is CASSPTGGDEQYF. The CDR3, as DNA: TGTGCCAGCAGCCCGACAGGGGGCGACGAGCAGTACTTC.

This rearrangement joins TRBV6-5 to TRBJ1-5, with D hard to call. V was pared by 2 bases and J by 5 bases, with 10 bases between. The germline CDR1 and CDR2 sequences are MNHEY and SVGAGI. There are 14 residues in the CDR3. The CDR3 DNA is TGTGCCAGCAGTTACGTCGGGGTCGATCAGCCCCAGCATTTT. Protein product: CASSYVGVDQPQHF.

The chain uses TRBV27 and TRBJ1-1; 10 bases fit TRBD1. Germline trimming cut 5 bases from V and 5 bases from J; bases unmatched to any gene: 5. Germline V gene data show CDR1 as MNHEY and CDR2 as SMNVEV (reference sequence). The CDR3 is made up of 14 amino acids. In nucleotides, the CDR3 is TGTGCCAGCAGTCTAGACAGGGGGCTTACTGAAGCTTTCTTT. Translating it yields CASSLDRGLTEAFF.

This clone was observed a few times. This sequence joins TRBV19 and TRBJ1-4; D ambiguous. The V and J ends lost 5 bases and 5 bases respectively, with 18 bases between them. The length of the CDR3 is 16 residues. Germline CDR1 LNHDA, CDR2 SQIVND (reference sequence). CDR3 protein: CASSPRTGPENEKLFF. In DNA, the CDR3 is TGTGCCAGTAGTCCGCGAACCGGGCCAGAGAATGAAAAACTGTTTTTT. Variable domain in full (rest from reference TRBV19 and TRBJ1-4): DGGITQSPKYLFRKEGQNVTLSCEQNLNHDAMYWYRQDPGQGLRLIYYSQIVNDFQKGDIAEGYSVSREKKESFPLTVTSAQKNPTAFYLCASSPRTGPENEKLFFGSGTQLSVL.

This rearrangement joins TRBV7-9 to TRBJ2-5; TRBD2 is a possible D gene (6 bases). The CDR3 extends over 14 amino acids. Trimming cost V 0 bases and J 5 bases, with 10 bases left between them. Germline assignment: CDR1 SEHNR and CDR2 FQNEAQ (reference sequence). The CDR3 nucleotides read TGTGCCAGCAGCTTAGCTGGAGGAGGGGAGACCCAGTACTTC. This sequence encodes CASSLAGGGETQYF.

The chain carries TRBV27 and TRBJ2-3; no clear D. The CDR3 has 14 residues. The V end lost 0 bases, the J end lost 0 bases, and 4 bases lay between the germline ends. Germline CDR1 MNHEY, CDR2 SMNVEV (reference sequence). CDR3 sequence (DNA): TGTGCCAGCAGTTTATCGGACAGCACAGATACGCAGTATTTT. It translates to CASSLSDSTDTQYF.

A few counts support this clone. V usage is TRBV13 and J usage is TRBJ2-5; TRBD2 might be the D (5 bases). The CDR3 contains 14 residues. In germline, CDR1 is PRHDT, CDR2 FYEKMQ (reference sequence). V was cut by 5 bases and J by 1 base, with 11 bases left in between. This chain's CDR3 is CASSPSGVQETQYF. CDR3 DNA: TGTGCCAGCAGCCCCTCCGGGGTCCAAGAGACCCAGTACTTC.

The chain links TRBV6-1 to TRBJ2-7; TRBD2 might be the D (5 bases). Germline V lookup: CDR1 MNHNS, CDR2 SASEGT. The V and J ends lost 7 bases and 3 bases respectively, with 16 bases between them. The CDR3 spans 14 residues. In DNA form, the CDR3 reads TGTGCCAGCACCATTTGGACTGGCTTCTACGAGCAGTACTTC. Protein product: CASTIWTGFYEQYF.

The genes are TRBV9 and TRBJ2-3; a possible D gene is TRBD2 (6 bases). CDR3 length equals 13 residues. The germline V gene encodes CDR1 SGDLS and CDR2 YYNGEE. The V gene lost 5 bases and the J gene lost 5 bases, with 12 bases spanning the gap. The CDR3 sequence: CASRTSPQDTQYF. The CDR3 DNA reads as TGTGCCAGCAGAACTAGCCCTCAAGATACGCAGTATTTT.

The rearrangement links TRBV7-6 to TRBJ2-2; the D is unclear. CDR1 is SGHVS, CDR2 FNYEAQ, per germline. Between the trimmed V and J ends, which lost 1 base and 8 bases, there was a span of 5 bases. The CDR3 contains 12 residues. The chain's CDR3 is CASSLDGGELFF. The CDR3 bases are TGTGCCAGCAGCTTAGATGGGGGGGAGCTGTTTTTT.

The rearrangement uses TRBV4-3 and TRBJ2-7, with D possibly TRBD1 on 5 matching bases. This CDR3 is 15 amino acids long. Germline-derived CDR1 and CDR2 are LGHNA and YSLEER. Deletions cut 1 base from V and 3 bases from J, with 13 bases between. CDR3 DNA sequence: TGCGCCAGCAGCCAAGGGGCGGACATATACTACGAGCAGTACTTC. This translates into CASSQGADIYYEQYF.